The next 4 T cell receptor beta chains were all read from a single sample in a study of OX40 agonist ivuxolimab in advanced cancers. Sequencing used immunoSEQ multiplex PCR; TCRdb keeps in-frame clones, though not all of them. The sample lists tens of thousands of clones; 70% to 90% were seen once. The specimen comprised CD4+ or CD8+ T cells sorted from blood, sampled in a trial of the OX40 agonist ivuxolimab. The receptors come from an adult with an advanced solid tumor such as melanoma, head and neck, liver or kidney cancer.

V and J are TRBV5-1 and TRBJ1-3, with TRBD1 matching over 9 bases. Germline values: CDR1 SGHRS, CDR2 YFSETQ. Trimming removed 4 bases from V and 1 base from J; junction bases left unmatched: 6. This CDR3 is 16 amino acids long. The CDR3 here is CASSPGTGPSGNTIYF. For the CDR3, the DNA is TGCGCCAGCAGCCCCGGGACAGGGCCGTCTGGAAACACCATATATTTT.

The genes are TRBV11-1 and TRBJ2-7; perhaps TRBD2 as D (5 bases). V was pared by 3 bases and J by 2 bases, with 8 bases between. The V gene's germline CDR1 is SGHAT and CDR2 FQDESV (reference sequence). CDR3 size: 13 residues. CDR3 in DNA: TGTGCCAGCAGCTTGCGGGTAACCTACGAGCAGTACTTC. It codes for CASSLRVTYEQYF.

This clone occurred once. The chain recombines TRBV5-8 with TRBJ1-2; no firm D call. The germline gives CDR1 SGHTS, CDR2 YDEGEE. The CDR3 is 15 amino acids. Trimming removed 4 bases at V and 7 bases at J, with 20 bases between. This CDR3 reads CASSDINRDRGGYTF. In DNA form, the CDR3 reads TGTGCCAGCAGCGATATAAATAGGGATCGCGGTGGCTACACCTTC. Filled out from reference TRBV5-8 and TRBJ1-2, the complete variable domain reads EAGVTQSPTHLIKTRGQQATLRCSPISGHTSVYWYQQALGLGLQFLLWYDEGEERNRGNFPPRFSGRQFPNYSSELNVNALELEDSALYLCASSDINRDRGGYTFGSGTRLTVV.

The rearrangement joins TRBV9 to TRBJ2-1; D not resolved. V lost 2 bases to trimming and J lost 3 bases, with 9 bases between them. The CDR3 is made up of 14 amino acids. The germline V gene encodes CDR1 SGDLS and CDR2 YYNGEE. DNA for the CDR3: TGTGCCAGCAGCGTTGGCCAGTTCTACAATGAGCAGTTCTTC. Translated, it gives CASSVGQFYNEQFF.